The entry that follows covers one T cell receptor beta chain sequence. The treatment denotes: roughly 20 received Ad26.COV2.S at low or high dose, single or two shots; several received placebo; per-sample allocation not given. The investigators took samples on day 63 after the first vaccine or placebo injection. The data are from a study of Ad26.COV2.S vaccination and SARS-CoV-2 variants. Losses at the gene ends were 2 bases for V and 6 bases for J; bases not matched to a gene: 3. Germline assignment: CDR1 KGHSH and CDR2 LQKENI. The CDR3 is 14 residues long. Sequencing was performed with immunoSEQ multiplex PCR; in TCRdb, only in-frame clones are kept and a portion is missing. The sample comprises 300,000 to 500,000 clones, less than 90% of which are singletons, and approximately 3.7% rests with the top ten.

The chain carries TRBV18 and TRBJ2-2; 7 bases align to TRBD1. The sample in question was peripheral blood, obtained in a trial of Ad26.COV2.S vaccine versus placebo. This TCR was sampled from a person between 18 and 65 years old who received the Ad26.COV2.S COVID-19 vaccine or a placebo. The chain's CDR3 is CASSPLTGSGELFF. CDR3 in DNA: TGTGCCAGCTCACCATTGACAGGGTCCGGGGAGCTGTTTTTT.